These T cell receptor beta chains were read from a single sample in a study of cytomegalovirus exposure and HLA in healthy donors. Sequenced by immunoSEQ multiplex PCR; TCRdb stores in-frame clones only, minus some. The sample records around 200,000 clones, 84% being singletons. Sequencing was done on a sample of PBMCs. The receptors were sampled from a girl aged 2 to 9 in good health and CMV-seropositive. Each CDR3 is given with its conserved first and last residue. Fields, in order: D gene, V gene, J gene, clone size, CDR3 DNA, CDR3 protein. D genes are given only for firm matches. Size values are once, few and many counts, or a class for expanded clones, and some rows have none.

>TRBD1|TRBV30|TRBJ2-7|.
TGTGCCTGGAGCGAGGGACAGGGAGCCTACGAGCAGTACTTC
CAWSEGQGAYEQYF
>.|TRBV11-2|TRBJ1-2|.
TGTGCCAGCAGCTTAGAGGCGGGAATCTATGGCTACACCTTC
CASSLEAGIYGYTF
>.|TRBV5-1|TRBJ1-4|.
TGCGCCAGCAGCTTGGAGCCGCATAGTTCTGAAAAACTGTTTTTT
CASSLEPHSSEKLFF
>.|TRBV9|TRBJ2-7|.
TGTGCCAGCAGCGTAGCCTTCGGGTCCTACGAGCAGTACTTC
CASSVAFGSYEQYF
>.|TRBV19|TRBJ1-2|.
TGTGCCAGTAGTACGTCGGTGTATGGCTACACCTTC
CASSTSVYGYTF
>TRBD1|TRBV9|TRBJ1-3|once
TGTGCCAGCAGAGCCGGACAGGGGGCTGGGGACACCATATATTTT
CASRAGQGAGDTIYF
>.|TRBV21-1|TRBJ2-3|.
TGTGCCAGCAGCAGGCGACAGGCCAGCACAGATACGCAGTATTTT
CASSRRQASTDTQYF
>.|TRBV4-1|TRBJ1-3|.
TGCGCCAGCAGCCCCAGATTGGTAGCCTCTCAACCCGCGGGAAACACCATATATTTT
CASSPRLVASQPAGNTIYF
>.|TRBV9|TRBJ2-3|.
TGTGCCAGCAGCCCCCTTCGGGTGGCAGATACGCAGTATTTT
CASSPLRVADTQYF
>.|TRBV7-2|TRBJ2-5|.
TGTGCCAGCAGCCGCGTAGGGGCTCAAGAGACCCAGTACTTC
CASSRVGAQETQYF
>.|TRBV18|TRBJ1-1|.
TGTGCCAGCTCAACCCAGAAACTGAACACTGAAGCTTTCTTT
CASSTQKLNTEAFF
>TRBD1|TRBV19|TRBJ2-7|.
TGTGCCAGTAGTAGGACAGGGGCGAACTACGAGCAGTACTTC
CASSRTGANYEQYF
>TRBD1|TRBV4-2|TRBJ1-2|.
TGTGCCAGCAGCCAAGAAACACAGGGGCCTTATGGCTACACCTTC
CASSQETQGPYGYTF
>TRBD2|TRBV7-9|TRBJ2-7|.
TGTGCCAGCAGCTTAACGTTCGGGGCGGGAGGGGGGGACGAGCAGTACTTC
CASSLTFGAGGGDEQYF
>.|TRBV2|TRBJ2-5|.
TGTGCCAGCAGTCCGACTAGCCAAGAGACCCAGTACTTC
CASSPTSQETQYF
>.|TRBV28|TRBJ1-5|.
TGTGCCAGCGCGGTTCTCGTTGGCAATCAGCCCCAGCATTTT
CASAVLVGNQPQHF
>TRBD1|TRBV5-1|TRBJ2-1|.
TGCGCCAGCAGCTTGATAAGACAGGGGGCTTACAATGAGCAGTTCTTC
CASSLIRQGAYNEQFF
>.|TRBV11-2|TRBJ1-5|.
TGTGCCAGCAGCTCCGAAGGGGGAGTAACTCAGCCCCAGCATTTT
CASSSEGGVTQPQHF
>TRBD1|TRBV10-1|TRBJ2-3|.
TGCGCCAGCAGTGGTGACAGGGCAGATACGCAGTATTTT
CASSGDRADTQYF
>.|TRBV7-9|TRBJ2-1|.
TGTGCCAGCAGACCCGGGTCGAATGAGCAGTTCTTC
CASRPGSNEQFF
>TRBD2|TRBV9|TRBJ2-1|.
TGTGCCAGCGGCCGACTAGCGGGAAATGACAATGAGCAGTTCTTC
CASGRLAGNDNEQFF
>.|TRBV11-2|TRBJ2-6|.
TGTGCCAGCAGTTCCAGGGCTGGGGCCAACGTCCTGACTTTC
CASSSRAGANVLTF